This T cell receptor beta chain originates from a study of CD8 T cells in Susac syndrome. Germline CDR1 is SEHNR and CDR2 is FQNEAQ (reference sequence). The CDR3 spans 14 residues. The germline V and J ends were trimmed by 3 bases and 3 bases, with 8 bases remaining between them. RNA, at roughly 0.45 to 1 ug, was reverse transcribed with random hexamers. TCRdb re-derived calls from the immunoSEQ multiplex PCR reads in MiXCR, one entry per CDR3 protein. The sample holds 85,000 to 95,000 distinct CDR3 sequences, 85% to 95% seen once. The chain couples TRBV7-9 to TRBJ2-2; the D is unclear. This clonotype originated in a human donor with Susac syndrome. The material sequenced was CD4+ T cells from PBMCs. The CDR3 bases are TGTGCCAGCAGCTTTGGCAGTTACACCGGGGAGCTGTTTTTT. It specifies CASSFGSYTGELFF.